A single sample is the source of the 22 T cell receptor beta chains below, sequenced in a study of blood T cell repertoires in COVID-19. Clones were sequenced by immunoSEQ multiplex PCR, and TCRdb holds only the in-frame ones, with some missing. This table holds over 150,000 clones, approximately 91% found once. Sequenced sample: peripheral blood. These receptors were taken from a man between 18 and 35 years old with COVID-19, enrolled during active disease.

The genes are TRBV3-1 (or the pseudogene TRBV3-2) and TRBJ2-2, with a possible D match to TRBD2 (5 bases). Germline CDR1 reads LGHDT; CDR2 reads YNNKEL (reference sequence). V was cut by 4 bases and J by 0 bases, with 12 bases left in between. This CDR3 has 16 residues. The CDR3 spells CASSPRERTNTGELFF. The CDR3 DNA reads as TGTGCCAGCAGCCCGAGGGAGCGGACGAACACCGGGGAGCTGTTTTTT.

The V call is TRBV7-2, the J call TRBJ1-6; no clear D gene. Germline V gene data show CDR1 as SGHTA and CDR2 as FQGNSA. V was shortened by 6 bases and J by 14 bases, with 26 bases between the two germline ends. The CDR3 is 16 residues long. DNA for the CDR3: TGTGCCAGCAGTCCAAATCGGGCCCAGTCTCGGGAAACCCTCCACTTT. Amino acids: CASSPNRAQSRETLHF.

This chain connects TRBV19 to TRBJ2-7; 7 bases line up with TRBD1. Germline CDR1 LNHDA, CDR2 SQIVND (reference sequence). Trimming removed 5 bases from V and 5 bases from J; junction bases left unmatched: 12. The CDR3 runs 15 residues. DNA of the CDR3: TGTGCCAGTAGTCACCAGCGGACAGGTCTGAACGAGCAGTACTTC. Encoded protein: CASSHQRTGLNEQYF.

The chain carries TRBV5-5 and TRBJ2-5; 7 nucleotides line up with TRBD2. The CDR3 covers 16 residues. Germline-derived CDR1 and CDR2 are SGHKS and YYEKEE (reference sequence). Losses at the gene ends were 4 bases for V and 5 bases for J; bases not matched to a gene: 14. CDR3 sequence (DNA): TGTGCCAGCAGCCTCGGGACGGGGGGATTTGGTGAGACCCAGTACTTC. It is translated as CASSLGTGGFGETQYF.

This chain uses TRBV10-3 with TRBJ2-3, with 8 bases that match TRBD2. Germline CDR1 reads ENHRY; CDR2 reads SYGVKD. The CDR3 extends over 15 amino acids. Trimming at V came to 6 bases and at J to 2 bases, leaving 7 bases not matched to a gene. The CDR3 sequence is CAISPGGRYTDTQYF. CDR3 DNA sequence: TGTGCCATCAGCCCGGGGGGGCGGTACACAGATACGCAGTATTTT.

The CDR3 reads CASSQEQGYTYEQYF. For the CDR3, the DNA is TGCGCCAGCAGCCAGGAGCAGGGCTATACCTACGAGCAGTACTTC. The chain uses TRBV4-1 and TRBJ2-7, with a possible D match to TRBD1 (5 bases). This CDR3 comprises 15 residues. Germline V gene sequence: CDR1 MGHRA, CDR2 YSYEKL. V was trimmed by 3 bases and J by 2 bases, leaving 14 bases between them.

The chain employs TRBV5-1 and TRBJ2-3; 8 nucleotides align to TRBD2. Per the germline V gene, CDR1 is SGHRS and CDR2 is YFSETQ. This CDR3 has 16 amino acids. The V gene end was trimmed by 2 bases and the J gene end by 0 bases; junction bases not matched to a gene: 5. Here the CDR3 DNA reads TGCGCCAGCAGCTTTACTCCTAGCGGGAGCACAGATACGCAGTATTTT. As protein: CASSFTPSGSTDTQYF.

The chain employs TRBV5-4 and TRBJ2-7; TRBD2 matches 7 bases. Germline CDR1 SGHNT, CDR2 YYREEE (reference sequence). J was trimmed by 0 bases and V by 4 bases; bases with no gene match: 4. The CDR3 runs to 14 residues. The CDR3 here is CASSRTGGSYEQYF. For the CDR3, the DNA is TGTGCCAGCAGCCGGACGGGAGGCTCCTACGAGCAGTACTTC.

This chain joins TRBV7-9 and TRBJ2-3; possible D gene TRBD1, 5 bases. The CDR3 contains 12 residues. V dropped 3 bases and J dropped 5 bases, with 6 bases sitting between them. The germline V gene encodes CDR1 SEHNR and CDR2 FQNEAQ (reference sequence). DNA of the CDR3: TGTGCCAGCAGCTTCAGGGAAGATACGCAGTATTTT. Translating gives CASSFREDTQYF.

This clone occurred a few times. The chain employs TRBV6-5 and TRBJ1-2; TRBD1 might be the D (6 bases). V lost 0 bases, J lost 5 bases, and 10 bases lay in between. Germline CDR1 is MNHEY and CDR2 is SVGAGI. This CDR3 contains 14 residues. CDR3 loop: CASSYSDSRYGYTF. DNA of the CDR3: TGTGCCAGCAGTTACTCGGACAGCCGATATGGCTACACCTTC.

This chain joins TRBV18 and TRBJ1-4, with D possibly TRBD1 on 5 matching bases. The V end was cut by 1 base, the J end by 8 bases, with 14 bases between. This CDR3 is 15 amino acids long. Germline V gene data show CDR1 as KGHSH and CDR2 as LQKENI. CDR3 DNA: TGTGCCAGCTCACCACAGGGGTATCTCGACGAAAAACTGTTTTTT. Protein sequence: CASSPQGYLDEKLFF.

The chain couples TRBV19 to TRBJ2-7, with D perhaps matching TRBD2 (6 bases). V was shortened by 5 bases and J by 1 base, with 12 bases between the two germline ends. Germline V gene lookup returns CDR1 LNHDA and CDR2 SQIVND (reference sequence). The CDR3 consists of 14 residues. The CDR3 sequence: CASSAGRTSYEQYF. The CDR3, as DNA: TGTGCCAGTAGTGCGGGACGGACTTCCTACGAGCAGTACTTC. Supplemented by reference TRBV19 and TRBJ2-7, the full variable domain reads DGGITQSPKYLFRKEGQNVTLSCEQNLNHDAMYWYRQDPGQGLRLIYYSQIVNDFQKGDIAEGYSVSREKKESFPLTVTSAQKNPTAFYLCASSAGRTSYEQYFGPGTRLTVT.

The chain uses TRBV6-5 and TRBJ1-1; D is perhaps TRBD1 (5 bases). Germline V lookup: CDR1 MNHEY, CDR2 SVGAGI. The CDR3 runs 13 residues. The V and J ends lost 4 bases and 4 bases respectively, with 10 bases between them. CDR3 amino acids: CASSSTTATEAFF. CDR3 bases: TGTGCCAGCAGTTCTACGACAGCCACTGAAGCTTTCTTT.

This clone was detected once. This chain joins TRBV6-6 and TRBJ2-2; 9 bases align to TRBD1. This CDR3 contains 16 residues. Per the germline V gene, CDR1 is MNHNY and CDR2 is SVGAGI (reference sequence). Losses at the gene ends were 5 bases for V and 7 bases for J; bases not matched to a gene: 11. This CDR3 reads CASSPQQGAGYGELFF. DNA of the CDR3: TGTGCCAGCAGTCCACAACAGGGGGCCGGATACGGGGAGCTGTTTTTT.

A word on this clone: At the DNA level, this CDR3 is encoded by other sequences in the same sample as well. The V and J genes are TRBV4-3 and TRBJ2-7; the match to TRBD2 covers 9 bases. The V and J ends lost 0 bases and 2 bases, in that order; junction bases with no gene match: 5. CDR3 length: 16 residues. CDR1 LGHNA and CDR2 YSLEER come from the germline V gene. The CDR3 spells CASSQDRLAGPYEQYF. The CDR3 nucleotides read TGCGCCAGCAGCCAAGATCGCCTAGCGGGACCCTACGAGCAGTACTTC.

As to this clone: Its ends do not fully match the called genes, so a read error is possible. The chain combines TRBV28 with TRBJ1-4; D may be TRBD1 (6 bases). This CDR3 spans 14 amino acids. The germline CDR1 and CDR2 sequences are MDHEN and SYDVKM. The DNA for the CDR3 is TGTGCCAGCACCCCCGGGGGGCGTTTAGGAAAACTGCTTTTT. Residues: CASTPGGRLGKLLF.

The CDR3 here is CASSYFGANYGYTF. DNA for the CDR3: TGTGCCAGCAGTTACTTTGGAGCAAACTATGGCTACACCTTC. This chain links TRBV6-6 with TRBJ1-2; D unclear. Per germline, CDR1 MNHNY and CDR2 SVGAGI (reference sequence). The length of the CDR3 is 14 residues. Trimming stripped 1 base from V and 2 bases from J, with 8 bases between.

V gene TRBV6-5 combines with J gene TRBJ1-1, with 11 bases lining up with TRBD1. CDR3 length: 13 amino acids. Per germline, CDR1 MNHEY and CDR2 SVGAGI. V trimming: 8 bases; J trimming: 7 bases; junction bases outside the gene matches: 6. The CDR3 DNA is TGTGCCAGCTGGGACAGGGGGAGTAGTGAAGCTTTCTTT. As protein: CASWDRGSSEAFF.

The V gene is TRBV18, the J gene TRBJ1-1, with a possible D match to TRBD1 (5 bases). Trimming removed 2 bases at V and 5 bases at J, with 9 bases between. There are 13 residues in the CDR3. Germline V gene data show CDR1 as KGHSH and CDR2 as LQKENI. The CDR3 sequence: CASSPAGRTEAFF. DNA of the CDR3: TGTGCCAGCTCACCAGCAGGGAGGACTGAAGCTTTCTTT.

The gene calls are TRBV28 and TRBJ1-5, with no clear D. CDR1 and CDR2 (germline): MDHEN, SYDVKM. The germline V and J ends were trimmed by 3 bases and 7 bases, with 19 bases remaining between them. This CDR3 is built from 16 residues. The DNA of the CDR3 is TGTGCCAGCAGTTTCGGGTTCTACCCCGAATTCCAGCCCCAGCATTTT. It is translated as CASSFGFYPEFQPQHF.

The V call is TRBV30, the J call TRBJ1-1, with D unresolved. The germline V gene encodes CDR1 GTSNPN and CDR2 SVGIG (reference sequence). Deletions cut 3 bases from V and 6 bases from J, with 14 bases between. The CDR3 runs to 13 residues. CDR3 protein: CAWRTVDRSEAFF. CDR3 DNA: TGTGCCTGGAGAACAGTGGATAGGTCTGAAGCTTTCTTT.

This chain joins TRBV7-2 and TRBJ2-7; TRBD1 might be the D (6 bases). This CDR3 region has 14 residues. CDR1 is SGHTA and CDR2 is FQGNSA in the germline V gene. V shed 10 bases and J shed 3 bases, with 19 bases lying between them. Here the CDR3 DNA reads TGTGCCACCACAGGGAGCGTTCAAGGCTACGAGCAGTACTTC. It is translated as CATTGSVQGYEQYF.